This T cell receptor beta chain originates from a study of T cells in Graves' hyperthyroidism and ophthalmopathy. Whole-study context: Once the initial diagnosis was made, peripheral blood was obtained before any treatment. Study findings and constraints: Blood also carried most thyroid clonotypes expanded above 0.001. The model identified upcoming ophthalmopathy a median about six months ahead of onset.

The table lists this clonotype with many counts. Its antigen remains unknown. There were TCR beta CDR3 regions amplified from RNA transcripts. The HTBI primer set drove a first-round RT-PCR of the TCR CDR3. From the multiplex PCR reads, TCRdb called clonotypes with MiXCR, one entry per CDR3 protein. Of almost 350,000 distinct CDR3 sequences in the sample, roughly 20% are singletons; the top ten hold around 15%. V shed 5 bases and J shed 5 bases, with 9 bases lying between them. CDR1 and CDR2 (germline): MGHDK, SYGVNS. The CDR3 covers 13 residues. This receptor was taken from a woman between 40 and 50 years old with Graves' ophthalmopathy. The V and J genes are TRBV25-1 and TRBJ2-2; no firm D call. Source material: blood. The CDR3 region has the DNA TGTGCCAGCAGTCCCACGACAACCGGGGAGCTGTTTTTT. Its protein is CASSPTTTGELFF.